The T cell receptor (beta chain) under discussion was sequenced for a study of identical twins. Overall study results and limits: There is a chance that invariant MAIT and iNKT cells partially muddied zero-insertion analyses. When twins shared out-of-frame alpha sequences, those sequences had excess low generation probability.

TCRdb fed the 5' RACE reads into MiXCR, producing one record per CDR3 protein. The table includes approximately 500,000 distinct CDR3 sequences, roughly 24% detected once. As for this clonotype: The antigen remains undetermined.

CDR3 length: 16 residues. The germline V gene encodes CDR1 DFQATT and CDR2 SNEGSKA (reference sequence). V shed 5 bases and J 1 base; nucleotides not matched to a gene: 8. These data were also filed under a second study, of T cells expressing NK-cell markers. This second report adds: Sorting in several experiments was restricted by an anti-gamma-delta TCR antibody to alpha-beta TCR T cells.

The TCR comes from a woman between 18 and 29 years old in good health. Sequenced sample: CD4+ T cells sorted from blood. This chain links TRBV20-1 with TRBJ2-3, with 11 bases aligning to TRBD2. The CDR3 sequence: CSARKTSGSGTDTQYF. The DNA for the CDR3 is TGCAGTGCTCGGAAAACTAGCGGGAGCGGCACAGATACGCAGTATTTT.